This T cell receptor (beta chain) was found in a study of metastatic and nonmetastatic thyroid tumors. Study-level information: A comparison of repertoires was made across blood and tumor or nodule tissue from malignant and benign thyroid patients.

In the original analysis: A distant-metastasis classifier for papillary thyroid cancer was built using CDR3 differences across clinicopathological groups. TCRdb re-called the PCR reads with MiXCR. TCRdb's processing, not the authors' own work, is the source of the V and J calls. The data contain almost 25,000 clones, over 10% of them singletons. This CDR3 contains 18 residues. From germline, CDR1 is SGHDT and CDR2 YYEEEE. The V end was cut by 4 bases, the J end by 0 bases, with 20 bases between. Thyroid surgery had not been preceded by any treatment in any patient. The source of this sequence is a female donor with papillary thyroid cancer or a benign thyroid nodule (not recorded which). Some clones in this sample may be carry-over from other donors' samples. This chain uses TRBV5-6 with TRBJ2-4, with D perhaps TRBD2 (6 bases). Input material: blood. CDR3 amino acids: CASSQQTGTLLAKNIQYF. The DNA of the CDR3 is TGTGCCAGCAGCCAACAGACCGGGACTTTACTAGCCAAAAACATTCAGTACTTC.